A single TCR beta chain is shown here with its context. Responders (around 200,000, CFSE-labeled) met around 200,000 stimulators that were irradiated and violet-dye-labeled. Profiled with immunoSEQ multiplex PCR; TCRdb holds only in-frame clones, not every one. The table lists about 7,800 clones, less than 35% of them singletons, with just over 2% in the top ten. These data originate in a study of graft-versus-host responses after intestinal transplantation. The overall study: The recipients all started with anti-thymocyte globulin induction and then took tacrolimus and steroids for 3 to 4 years.

Germline CDR1 SNHLY, CDR2 FYNNEI. Trimming cost V 5 bases and J 0 bases, with 14 bases left between them. The length of the CDR3 is 16 residues. Sequenced material: alloreactive CD8+ T cells from a mixed lymphocyte reaction culture, taken before intestinal transplant. The subset here: CFSE-low proliferating T cells sorted from approximately six-day pre-transplant mixed lymphocyte reaction (GvH or HvG direction). The sequence came from a human patient who received an intestinal transplant. The rearrangement uses TRBV2 and TRBJ1-3; the D is unclear. The CDR3 bases are TGTGCCAGCAGTTACGAAGCTAGTTTCTCTGGAAACACCATATATTTT. It is translated as CASSYEASFSGNTIYF.